What follows are 28 T cell receptor beta chains derived from one specimen sequenced in a study of human T cells and chemical hapten exposure. TCRdb re-derived calls from the RACE reads in MiXCR, one entry per CDR3 protein. The sample includes under 75,000 distinct CDR3 sequences, around 8.8% of them seen just once. The time point denotes: patch test 2, 6 weeks after DPC sensitization. Treatment noted: therapeutic diphenylcyclopropenone sensitization with weekly scalp DPC. The source was whole blood, collected in connection with sensitization to the hapten diphenylcyclopropenone (DPC). All receptors derive from a woman in her forties or fifties with alopecia areata. Some clones in this sample may be carry-over from other donors' samples.

This clonotype was observed a few times. The V and J genes are TRBV12-3 or TRBV12-4 and TRBJ1-1; D is unresolved. This CDR3 region has 13 residues. Trimming took 3 bases from V and 6 from J, leaving 11 bases between them. CDR3 region: CASSFGGRSEAFF. CDR3 sequence (DNA): TGTGCCAGCAGTTTCGGCGGGAGGTCTGAAGCTTTCTTT.

This clonotype came up a few times. The chain joins TRBV12-3 or TRBV12-4 to TRBJ1-1; D ambiguous. The germline V and J ends were trimmed by 7 bases and 1 base, with 13 bases remaining between them. The length of the CDR3 is 14 residues. This chain's CDR3 is CASTSLGSNTEAFF. Here the CDR3 DNA reads TGTGCCAGCACCTCCCTCGGCTCGAACACTGAAGCTTTCTTT.

This chain links TRBV12-3 or TRBV12-4 with TRBJ1-5, with TRBD1 matching over 8 bases. The CDR3 sequence is 15 residues long. The J segment lost 4 bases and the V segment lost 6 bases, leaving 8 bases of the junction unmatched. The CDR3: CASRASTGENQPQHF. CDR3 nucleotides: TGTGCCAGCAGAGCCTCGACAGGGGAGAATCAGCCCCAGCATTTT.

In its sample, this clonotype was seen a few times. The chain combines TRBV5-1 with TRBJ2-6; TRBD1 matches 9 bases. Unmatched junction bases numbered 3, after V lost 2 bases and J lost 0 bases. The CDR3 contains 17 residues. The germline V gene encodes CDR1 SGHRS and CDR2 YFSETQ. The CDR3 protein is CASSFTGGGSGANVLTF. CDR3 sequence (DNA): TGCGCCAGCAGCTTTACAGGGGGCGGCTCTGGGGCCAACGTCCTGACTTTC.

This clonotype was counted only a few times. This chain uses TRBV5-1 with TRBJ2-1, with TRBD2 as a possible D gene (5 bases). Germline CDR1 and CDR2: SGHRS and YFSETQ. Between the trimmed V and J ends, which lost 3 bases and 7 bases, there was a span of 8 bases. This CDR3 has 12 residues. In DNA, the CDR3 is TGCGCCAGCAGCTCCGGACTGAATGAGCAGTTCTTC. Protein sequence: CASSSGLNEQFF.

Only a few counts were recorded for this clonotype. This sequence joins TRBV29-1 and TRBJ2-3; 9 bases agree with TRBD2. CDR1 and CDR2 from the germline V gene are SQVTM and ANQGSEA. The CDR3 consists of 14 residues. Trimming cost V 5 bases and J 6 bases; bases outside gene matches: 9. CDR3 amino acids: CSVQTGTSSDTQYF. For the CDR3, the DNA is TGCAGCGTTCAAACCGGGACTAGCAGTGATACGCAGTATTTT.

The V and J genes are TRBV20-1 and TRBJ2-3; D perhaps matches TRBD2 (6 bases). The germline V and J ends were trimmed by 3 bases and 3 bases, with 16 bases remaining between them. The CDR3 length is 15 residues. CDR1 is DFQATT, CDR2 SNEGSKA, per germline (reference sequence). CDR3 nucleotides: TGCAGTGCTAGCGAATGGGGGGTAGTAACAGATACGCAGTATTTT. Protein product: CSASEWGVVTDTQYF.

This chain links TRBV12-3 or TRBV12-4 with TRBJ2-1; no clear D gene. The ends were cut back, 7 bases at V and 6 bases at J, with 7 bases in the middle. This CDR3 has 11 residues. The CDR3 loop reads CASTWGNEQFF. The CDR3 DNA is TGTGCCAGCACCTGGGGCAATGAGCAGTTCTTC.

This clonotype has ten or more counts. This rearrangement joins TRBV7-9 to TRBJ2-3, with D hard to call. Between the trimmed V and J ends, which lost 3 bases and 8 bases, there was a span of 9 bases. The V gene's germline CDR1 is SEHNR and CDR2 FQNEAQ (reference sequence). The CDR3 extends over 12 amino acids. CDR3 coding DNA: TGTGCCAGCAGCTTCGACACCGGTACGCAGTATTTT. It encodes CASSFDTGTQYF.

In regard to this clonotype: A read error may explain this, as a much larger clone is one base away. The rearrangement joins TRBV4-1 to TRBJ1-1, with D unresolved. Germline loops: CDR1 MGHRA, CDR2 YSYEKL. Trimming cost V 5 bases and J 1 base, with 14 bases left between them. The length of the CDR3 is 15 residues. The CDR3 DNA is TGCGCCAGCAGCGCGCTAGGTCTCGCGAACACTGAAGCTTTCTTT. It codes for CASSALGLANTEAFF.

V and J are TRBV7-9 and TRBJ2-7; a possible D gene is TRBD2 (5 bases). Between the trimmed V and J ends, which lost 1 base and 5 bases, there was a span of 6 bases. CDR1 is SEHNR, CDR2 FQNEAQ, per germline (reference sequence). This CDR3 contains 12 residues. The CDR3 reads CASSLGTDEQYF. The CDR3 DNA follows: TGTGCCAGCAGCTTAGGGACTGACGAGCAGTACTTC.

This chain connects TRBV7-9 to TRBJ2-3; D is possibly TRBD1 (5 bases). Per the germline V gene, CDR1 is SEHNR and CDR2 is FQNEAQ (reference sequence). This CDR3 is built from 14 residues. Trimming removed 4 bases at V and 1 base at J, with 9 bases between. The chain's CDR3 is CASSSTGRTDTQYF. CDR3 bases: TGTGCCAGCAGCTCCACAGGACGCACAGATACGCAGTATTTT.

Ten or more counts support this clonotype. The CDR3 spells CASSFEGFSSPLHF. In nucleotides, the CDR3 is TGCGCCAGCAGCTTTGAGGGGTTCAGTTCACCCCTCCACTTT. The V and J genes are TRBV5-1 and TRBJ1-6; D possibly corresponds to TRBD1 (5 bases). This CDR3 is built from 14 residues. Trimming removed 2 bases at V and 9 bases at J, with 12 bases between. The germline CDR1 and CDR2 sequences are SGHRS and YFSETQ. The whole variable domain, remainder taken from reference TRBV5-1 and TRBJ1-6, is KAGVTQTPRYLIKTRGQQVTLSCSPISGHRSVSWYQQTPGQGLQFLFEYFSETQRNKGNFPGRFSGRQFSNSRSEMNVSTLELGDSALYLCASSFEGFSSPLHFGNGTRLTVT.

The genes are TRBV6-5 and TRBJ2-7; no firm D call. Trimming removed 7 bases at V and 5 bases at J, with 15 bases between. CDR3 length equals 13 residues. Germline V gene lookup returns CDR1 MNHEY and CDR2 SVGAGI. CDR3 protein: CASTLPGLHEQYF. DNA of the CDR3: TGTGCCAGCACGCTCCCCGGCCTTCACGAGCAGTACTTC.

This clonotype has more than one count but fewer than ten. The CDR3 reads CAAGGLALEQYF. The DNA of the CDR3 is TGTGCAGCCGGGGGGCTAGCCCTGGAGCAGTACTTC. The chain recombines TRBV6-5 with TRBJ2-7; weak D call: TRBD2 (7 bases). CDR1 and CDR2 from the germline V gene are MNHEY and SVGAGI. The CDR3 covers 12 residues.

The gene calls are TRBV5-1 and TRBJ1-1; D unresolved. V lost 5 bases and J lost 1, with 9 bases in between. The length of the CDR3 is 13 residues. CDR1 SGHRS and CDR2 YFSETQ come from the germline V gene. The chain's CDR3 is CASRLQENTEAFF. In DNA, the CDR3 is TGCGCCAGCAGGCTACAAGAGAACACTGAAGCTTTCTTT.

The V and J genes are TRBV4-3 and TRBJ2-6; no definite D call. The CDR3 has 18 amino acids. Per germline, CDR1 LGHNA and CDR2 YSLEER. V dropped 0 bases and J dropped 0 bases, with 12 bases sitting between them. CDR3 in amino acids: CASSQEPPTNSGANVLTF. In nucleotides, the CDR3 is TGCGCCAGCAGCCAAGAGCCCCCTACGAACTCTGGGGCCAACGTCCTGACTTTC.

This clonotype was counted many times. One end of the junction is discordant with germline, which a read error may explain. This rearrangement joins TRBV28 to TRBJ2-1; 7 bases are a match to TRBD2. The CDR3 runs 15 residues. Germline V lookup: CDR1 MDHEN, CDR2 SYDVKM. For the CDR3, the DNA is TGTGCCAGCAGTTTATCCAGCGGGGTCTACAATCAGCAGTTCTTC. It specifies CASSLSSGVYNQQFF.

The table lists this clonotype with a few counts. The chain combines TRBV9 with TRBJ2-6; 7 positions agree with TRBD2. This CDR3 contains 19 residues. CDR1 is SGDLS and CDR2 is YYNGEE in the germline V gene. J lost 0 bases, V lost 0 bases, and 9 bases had no gene match. The DNA of the CDR3 is TGTGCCAGCAGCGTAGAGGTTAGCGGGTTAGGCTCTGGGGCCAACGTCCTGACTTTC. Its protein is CASSVEVSGLGSGANVLTF.

This rearrangement joins TRBV12-3 or TRBV12-4 to TRBJ1-4; 8 bases map to TRBD1. V lost 3 bases and J lost 5; bases outside the gene matches: 8. The CDR3 contains 16 residues. CDR3 DNA: TGTGCCAGCAGTTTGGGGGGACAGGTTCAAAATGAAAAACTGTTTTTT. This codes for CASSLGGQVQNEKLFF.

The rearrangement uses TRBV12-3 or TRBV12-4 and TRBJ2-1; D gene uncertain. With 3 bases removed from V and 10 bases from J, the gap between germline ends came to 4 bases. This CDR3 region has 10 residues. DNA of the CDR3: TGTGCCAGCAGTTTGGGAGAGCAGTTCTTC. The encoded protein is CASSLGEQFF.

The genes are TRBV3-1 and TRBJ2-1; 10 nucleotides line up with TRBD2. Germline V gives CDR1 LGHDT, CDR2 YNNKEL (reference sequence). This CDR3 contains 15 residues. J lost 3 bases, V lost 4 bases, and 3 bases had no gene match. CDR3 in DNA: TGTGCCAGCAGCCGACGGACTAGCGGCTACAATGAGCAGTTCTTC. Its translation is CASSRRTSGYNEQFF.

J is TRBJ1-4 and V is TRBV27, with D maybe TRBD1 (5 bases). This CDR3 comprises 16 residues. Germline CDR1 is MNHEY and CDR2 is SMNVEV (reference sequence). V lost 5 bases to trimming and J lost 5 bases, with 18 bases between them. Written as DNA, the CDR3 is TGTGCCAGCAGTCCCCCATGGGTTCAGGGAAATGAAAAACTGTTTTTT. It encodes CASSPPWVQGNEKLFF.

This clonotype showed up many times. The chain uses TRBV6-4 and TRBJ1-1; 9 bases line up with TRBD1. The CDR3 runs 17 residues. Germline CDR1 is MRHNA and CDR2 is SNTAGT. V lost 6 bases to trimming and J lost 2 bases; unmatched junction nucleotides: 13. CDR3 sequence (DNA): TGTGCCAGCAGCTACCCCCCGGGACAGGGCAAAAACACTGAAGCTTTCTTT. Translated: CASSYPPGQGKNTEAFF.

The sample holds many counts of this clonotype. This chain uses TRBV30 with TRBJ1-1; D uncertain. With 5 bases removed from V and 5 bases from J, the gap between germline ends came to 12 bases. The CDR3 has 12 amino acids. The germline gives CDR1 GTSNPN, CDR2 SVGIG (reference sequence). The CDR3 DNA sequence: TGTGCCTGGGGGGAGGGAGGGACTGAAGCTTTCTTT. As protein: CAWGEGGTEAFF. The full variable domain, with the rest looked up from reference TRBV30 and TRBJ1-1, is SQTIHQWPATLVQPVGSPLSLECTVEGTSNPNLYWYRQAAGRGLQLLFYSVGIGQISSEVPQNLSASRPQDRQFILSSKKLLLSDSGFYLCAWGEGGTEAFFGQGTRLTVV.

This clonotype showed up many times. The chain combines TRBV27 with TRBJ2-1; 8 bases align to TRBD2. The trim removed 5 bases at V and 7 bases at J, leaving 7 bases unmatched. The CDR3 has 14 residues. Germline CDR1 reads MNHEY; CDR2 reads SMNVEV (reference sequence). CDR3 coding DNA: TGTGCCAGCAGTCTTACGGGAGGGTTAAATGAGCAGTTCTTC. It encodes CASSLTGGLNEQFF.

The V call is TRBV12-3 or TRBV12-4, the J call TRBJ1-1; D perhaps matches TRBD1 (6 bases). V lost 3 bases to trimming and J lost 2 bases, with 10 bases between them. This CDR3 contains 14 residues. The CDR3 region has the DNA TGTGCCAGCAGTTTGACAGGTATAAACACTGAAGCTTTCTTT. Its translation: CASSLTGINTEAFF.

In this sample, this clonotype turned up a few times. This chain connects TRBV7-2 to TRBJ1-2, with unresolved D. This CDR3 spans 21 amino acids. The ends were cut back, 4 bases at V and 3 bases at J, with 33 bases in the middle. CDR1 is SGHTA and CDR2 is FQGNSA in the germline V gene. CDR3 region: CASSSAWPTISGGAWDYGYTF. Here the CDR3 DNA reads TGTGCCAGCAGCTCCGCCTGGCCAACGATCTCAGGAGGAGCCTGGGACTATGGCTACACCTTC.